The source of this T cell receptor beta chain is a study of T-cell memory formation after mild COVID-19. Germline V gives CDR1 DFQATT, CDR2 SNEGSKA (reference sequence). Trimming took off 6 bases at V and 8 bases at J, with 4 bases between the two ends. The CDR3 totals 8 residues. A single record per CDR3 protein comes from TCRdb applying MiXCR to the 5' RACE reads. The sample contains around 83,000 distinct CDR3 sequences, 20% to 25% of which appear only once. Study observations and caveats: Prior to infection, memory already included some responding clones, suggesting cross-reactive memory joined. Contracting CD8+ clones were enriched in EMRA, CD4+ mainly in CM and EM.

To note about this clonotype: No antigen is known for it.

The sequenced sample was PBMCs or a T cell subset sorted from them (not recorded which). This TCR was recovered from a young man who had mild COVID-19 (a few samples of this study predate the infection). Cell type and time point are not known. The chain employs TRBV20-1 and TRBJ1-2; no reliable D call. CDR3 coding DNA: TGCAGTGCCGGAGGCTACACCTTC. It is translated as CSAGGYTF.